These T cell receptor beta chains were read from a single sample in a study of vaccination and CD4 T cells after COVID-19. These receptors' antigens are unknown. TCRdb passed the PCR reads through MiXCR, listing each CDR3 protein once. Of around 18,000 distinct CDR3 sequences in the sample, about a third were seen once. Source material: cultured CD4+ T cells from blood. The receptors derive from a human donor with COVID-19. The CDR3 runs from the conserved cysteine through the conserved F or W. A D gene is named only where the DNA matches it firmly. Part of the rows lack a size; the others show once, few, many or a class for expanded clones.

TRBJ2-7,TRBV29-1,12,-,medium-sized,TGCAGCGTTTGGGAGTCCCCCTACGAGCAGTACTTC,CSVWESPYEQYF
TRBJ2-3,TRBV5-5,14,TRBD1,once,TGTGCCAGCAGCTGGGGACAGGGCGCAGATACGCAGTATTTT,CASSWGQGADTQYF
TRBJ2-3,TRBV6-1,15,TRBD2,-,TGTGCCAGCAAGAGCCGGGGGGGCAAAACAGATACGCAGTATTTT,CASKSRGGKTDTQYF
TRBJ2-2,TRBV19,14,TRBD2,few,TGTGCCAGTAGTGCCGGGGGGGCCTCCGGGGAGCTGTTTTTT,CASSAGGASGELFF
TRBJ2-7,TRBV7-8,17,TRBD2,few,TGTGCCAGCAGCCCCCCGGGGGGGACTAGCGGCTCCTACGAGCAGTACTTC,CASSPPGGTSGSYEQYF
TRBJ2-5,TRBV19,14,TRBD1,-,TGTGCCAGTAGTACGACAGGGGGCGGAGAGACCCAGTACTTC,CASSTTGGGETQYF
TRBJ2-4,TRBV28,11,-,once,TGTGCCAGCAGTACGACGGACATTCAGTACTTC,CASSTTDIQYF
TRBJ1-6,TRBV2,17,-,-,TGTGCCAGCAGCCCAGGGGAGGCAATCGTGTGGAATTCACCCCTCCACTTT,CASSPGEAIVWNSPLHF
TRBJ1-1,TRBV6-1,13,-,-,TGTGCCAGCGGTCCTCCAGGGGAAGTAGGAGCTTTCTTT,CASGPPGEVGAFF
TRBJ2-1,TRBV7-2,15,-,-,TGTGCCAGCAGCTTATTCGATCGGGCCTACAATGAGCAGTTCTTC,CASSLFDRAYNEQFF
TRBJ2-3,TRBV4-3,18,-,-,TGCGCCAGCAGCCAAGACTCGGTCGGGCGGGGGCCCACAGATACGCAGTATTTT,CASSQDSVGRGPTDTQYF
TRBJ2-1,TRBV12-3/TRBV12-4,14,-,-,TGTGCCAGCAGCCCTCGCCAGGTATACAATGAGCAGTTCTTC,CASSPRQVYNEQFF
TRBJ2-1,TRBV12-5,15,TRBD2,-,TGTGCTAGTGGACCGAGCGGGGGGGCCGGCAATGAGCAGTTCTTC,CASGPSGGAGNEQFF
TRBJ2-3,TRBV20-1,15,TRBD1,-,TGCAGTGCTAGCCCCCCGGGGACAGGCACAGATACGCAGTATTTT,CSASPPGTGTDTQYF
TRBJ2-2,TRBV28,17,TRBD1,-,TGTGCCAGCAGCCTAACACAGGGGCAACCAAACACCGGGGAGCTGTTTTTT,CASSLTQGQPNTGELFF
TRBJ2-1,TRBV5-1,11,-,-,TGCGCCAGCAGCTTGGAGCAAGCCCAGTTCTTC,CASSLEQAQFF
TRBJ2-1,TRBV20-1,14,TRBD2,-,TGCAGTGCTAAGCGGGGGAGCTCCTACAATGAGCAGTTCTTC,CSAKRGSSYNEQFF
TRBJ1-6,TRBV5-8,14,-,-,TGTGCCAGCAGCTGGGAAGGGGATAATTCACCCCTCCACTTT,CASSWEGDNSPLHF
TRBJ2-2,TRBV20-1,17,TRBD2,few,TGCAGTGCTAGACACGGACTAGCGGGGGGGCGCACCGGGGAGCTGTTTTTT,CSARHGLAGGRTGELFF
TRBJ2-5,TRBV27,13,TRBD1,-,TGTGTTCCCGGGACAGGGTACCAAGAGACCCAGTACTTC,CVPGTGYQETQYF
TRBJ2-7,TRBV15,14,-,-,TGTGCCACCAGCAGATGGTCCAACTCCTACGAGCAGTACTTC,CATSRWSNSYEQYF
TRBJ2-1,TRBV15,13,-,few,TGTGCCACCAGCCCGGGGCCCCACAATGAGCAGTTCTTC,CATSPGPHNEQFF
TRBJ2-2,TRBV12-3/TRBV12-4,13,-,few,TGTGCCAGCAGTTTGTTGCAGACCGGGGAGCTGTTTTTT,CASSLLQTGELFF
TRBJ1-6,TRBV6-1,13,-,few,TGTGCCAGCAGTGGGCGGACAGATTCACCCCTCCACTTT,CASSGRTDSPLHF
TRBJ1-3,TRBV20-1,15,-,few,TGCAGTGCACCAATGCCGGGGACCTCTGGAAACACCATATATTTT,CSAPMPGTSGNTIYF
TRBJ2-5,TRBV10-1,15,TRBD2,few,TGCGCCAGCAGTGAGTCTACTAGCGGGGGGGAGACCCAGTACTTC,CASSESTSGGETQYF
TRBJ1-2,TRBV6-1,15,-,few,TGTGCCAGCAGGGAACCGCGGGGGACTATCTCTGGCTACACCTTC,CASREPRGTISGYTF
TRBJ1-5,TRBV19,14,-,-,TGTGCCAGTAGCCCCGGAGGGGTGGGACAGCCCCAGCATTTT,CASSPGGVGQPQHF
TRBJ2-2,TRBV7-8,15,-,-,TGTGCCAGCAGATCCACACGGGGCGTCGGCGGGGAGCTGTTTTTT,CASRSTRGVGGELFF
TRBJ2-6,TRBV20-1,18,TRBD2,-,TGCAGTGCTAGAGACCAACTAGCGCAGAGCTCTGGGGCCAACGTCCTGACTTTC,CSARDQLAQSSGANVLTF
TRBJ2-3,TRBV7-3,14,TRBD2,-,TGTGCCAGCAGCGATCGGACTAGTGGAGATACGCAGTATTTT,CASSDRTSGDTQYF
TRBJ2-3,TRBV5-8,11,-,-,TGTGCCAGCAGCTTGACAGATACGCAGTATTTT,CASSLTDTQYF
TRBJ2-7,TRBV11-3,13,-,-,TGTGCCAGCAGCTCGGGACCCCTGTTAGAGCAGTACTTC,CASSSGPLLEQYF
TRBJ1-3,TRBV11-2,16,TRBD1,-,TGTGCCAGCAGAAAAAGACAGGGCCGGGATGGAAACACCATATATTTT,CASRKRQGRDGNTIYF
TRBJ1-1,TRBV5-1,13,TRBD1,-,TGCGCCAGCAGCGAAGCAGGGGGCCGGGAAGCTTTCTTT,CASSEAGGREAFF
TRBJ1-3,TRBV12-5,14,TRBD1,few,TGTGCTAGTGGGAAACGGGACAGGGCGAACACCATATATTTT,CASGKRDRANTIYF
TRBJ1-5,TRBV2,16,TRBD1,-,TGTGCCAGCAGGGCCGGGACAGGGACAAGCAATCAGCCCCAGCATTTT,CASRAGTGTSNQPQHF
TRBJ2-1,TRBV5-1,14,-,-,TGCGCCAGCCGCCGGGGGCAGGAGTACAATGAGCAGTTCTTC,CASRRGQEYNEQFF
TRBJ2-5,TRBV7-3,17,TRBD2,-,TGTGCCAGCAGCCCCCGTGGCGCTAGCGGGGGCCGGGAGACCCAGTACTTC,CASSPRGASGGRETQYF
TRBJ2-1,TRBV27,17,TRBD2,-,TGTGCCAGCAGAGGTGGCCCGGTGGGGACTAGCTTGCCTGAGCAGTTCTTC,CASRGGPVGTSLPEQFF
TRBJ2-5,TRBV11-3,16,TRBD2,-,TGTGCCAGCAGCTTAGGTTCTAGCGGGGCGCAAGAGACCCAGTACTTC,CASSLGSSGAQETQYF
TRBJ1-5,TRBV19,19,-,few,TGTGCCAGCTCTTGGTTGGGTCCGGACCCCCAGAAGGGTAATCAGCCCCAGCATTTT,CASSWLGPDPQKGNQPQHF
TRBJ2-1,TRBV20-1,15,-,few,TGCAGTGCCCCCGTCCGCGGGATTAACCACAATGAGCAGTTCTTC,CSAPVRGINHNEQFF
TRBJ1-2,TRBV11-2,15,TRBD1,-,TGTGCCAGCAGCGGCACGGGACAGAGCGACTATGGCTACACCTTC,CASSGTGQSDYGYTF
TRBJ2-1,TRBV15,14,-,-,TGTGCCACCAACACCTTCAAACAGGGCAATGAGCAGTTCTTC,CATNTFKQGNEQFF
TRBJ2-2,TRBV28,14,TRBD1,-,TGTGCCAGCCAGGGGGCGCTGAACACCGGGGAGCTGTTTTTT,CASQGALNTGELFF
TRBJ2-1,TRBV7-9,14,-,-,TGTGCCAGCTCTGGGGGGCGTACCTACAATGAGCAGTTCTTC,CASSGGRTYNEQFF
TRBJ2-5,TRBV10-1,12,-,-,TGCGCCAGATGTACGTACGAAGAGACCCAGTACTTC,CARCTYEETQYF
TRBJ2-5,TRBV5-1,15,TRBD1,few,TGCGCCAGCAGCCCCGGACAGGCCGGAAGAGAGACCCAGTACTTC,CASSPGQAGRETQYF
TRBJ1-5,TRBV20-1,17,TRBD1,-,TGCAGTGCTTCCGGACAGGGGGAGAATTATAGCAATCAGCCCCAGCATTTT,CSASGQGENYSNQPQHF
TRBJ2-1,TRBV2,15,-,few,TGTGCCAGCAGTGAACCGGGGGTGGCCTTGGGTGAGCAGTTCTTC,CASSEPGVALGEQFF